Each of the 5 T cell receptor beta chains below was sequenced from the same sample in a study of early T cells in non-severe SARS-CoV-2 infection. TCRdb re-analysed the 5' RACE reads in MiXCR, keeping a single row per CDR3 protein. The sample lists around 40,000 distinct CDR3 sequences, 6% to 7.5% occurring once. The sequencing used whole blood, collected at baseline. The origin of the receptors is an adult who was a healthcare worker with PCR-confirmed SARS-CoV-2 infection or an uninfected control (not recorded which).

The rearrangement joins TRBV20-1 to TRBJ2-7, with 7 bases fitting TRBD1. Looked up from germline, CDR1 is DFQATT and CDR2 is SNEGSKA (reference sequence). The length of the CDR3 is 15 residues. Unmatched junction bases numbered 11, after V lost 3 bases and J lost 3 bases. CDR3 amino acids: CSASAPRTGIYEQYF. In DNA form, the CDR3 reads TGCAGTGCTAGCGCTCCCAGGACAGGAATCTACGAGCAGTACTTC.

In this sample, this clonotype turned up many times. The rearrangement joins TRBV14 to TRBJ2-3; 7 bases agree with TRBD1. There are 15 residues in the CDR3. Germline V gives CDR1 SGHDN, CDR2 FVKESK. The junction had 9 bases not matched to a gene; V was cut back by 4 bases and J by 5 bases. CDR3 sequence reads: CASSPFDRAIDTQYF. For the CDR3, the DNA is TGTGCCAGCAGCCCCTTTGACAGGGCCATAGATACGCAGTATTTT.

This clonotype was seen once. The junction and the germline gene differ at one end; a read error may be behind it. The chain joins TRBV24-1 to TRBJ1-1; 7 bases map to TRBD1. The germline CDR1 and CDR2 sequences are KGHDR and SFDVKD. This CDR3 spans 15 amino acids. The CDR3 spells CAISGGTAMNTEAFF. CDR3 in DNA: TGTGCCATCAGTGGGGGGACAGCCATGAACACTGAAGCTTTCTTT.

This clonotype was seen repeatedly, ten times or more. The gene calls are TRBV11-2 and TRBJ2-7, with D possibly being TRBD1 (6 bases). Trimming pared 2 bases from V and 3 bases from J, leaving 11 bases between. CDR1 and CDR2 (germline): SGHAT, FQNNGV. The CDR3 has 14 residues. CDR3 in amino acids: CASSLNRAGYEQYF. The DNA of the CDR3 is TGTGCCAGCAGCTTAAACAGGGCGGGCTACGAGCAGTACTTC.

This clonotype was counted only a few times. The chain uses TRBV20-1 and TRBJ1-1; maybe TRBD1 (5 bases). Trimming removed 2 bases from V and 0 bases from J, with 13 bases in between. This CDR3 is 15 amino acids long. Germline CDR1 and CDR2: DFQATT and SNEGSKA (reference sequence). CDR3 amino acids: CSARPQGGLNTEAFF. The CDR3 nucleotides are TGCAGTGCTAGACCGCAGGGCGGGTTGAACACTGAAGCTTTCTTT.